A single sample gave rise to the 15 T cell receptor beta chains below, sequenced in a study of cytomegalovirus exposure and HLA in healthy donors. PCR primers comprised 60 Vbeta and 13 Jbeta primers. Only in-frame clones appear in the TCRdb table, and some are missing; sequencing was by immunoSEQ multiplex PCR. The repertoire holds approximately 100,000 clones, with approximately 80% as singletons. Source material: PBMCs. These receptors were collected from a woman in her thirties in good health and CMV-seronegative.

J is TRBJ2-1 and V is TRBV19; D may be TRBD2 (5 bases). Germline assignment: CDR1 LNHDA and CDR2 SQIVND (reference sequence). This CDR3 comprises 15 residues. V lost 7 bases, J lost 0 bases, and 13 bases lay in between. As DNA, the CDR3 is TGTGCCAGTAATGTGGAAGGGAGCTCCTACAATGAGCAGTTCTTC. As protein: CASNVEGSSYNEQFF.

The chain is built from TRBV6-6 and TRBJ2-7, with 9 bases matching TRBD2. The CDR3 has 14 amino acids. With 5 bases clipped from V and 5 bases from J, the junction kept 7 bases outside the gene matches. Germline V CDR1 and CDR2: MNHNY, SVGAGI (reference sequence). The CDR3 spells CASSQAGGFNEQYF. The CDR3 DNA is TGTGCCAGCAGTCAAGCGGGAGGTTTCAACGAGCAGTACTTC.

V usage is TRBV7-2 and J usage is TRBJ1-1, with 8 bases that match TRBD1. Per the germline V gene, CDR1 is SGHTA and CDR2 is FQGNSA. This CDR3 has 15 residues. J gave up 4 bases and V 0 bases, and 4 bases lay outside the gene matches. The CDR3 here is CASSLARTGRTEAFF. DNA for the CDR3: TGTGCCAGCAGCTTAGCTAGGACAGGGCGCACTGAAGCTTTCTTT.

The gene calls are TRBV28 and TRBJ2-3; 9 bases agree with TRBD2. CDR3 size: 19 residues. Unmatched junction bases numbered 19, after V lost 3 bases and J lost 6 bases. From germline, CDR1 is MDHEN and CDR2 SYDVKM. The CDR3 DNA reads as TGTGCCAGCAGTTTTATCTATCCAGGACTAGCGAAAAGGGTCGATACGCAGTATTTT. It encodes CASSFIYPGLAKRVDTQYF.

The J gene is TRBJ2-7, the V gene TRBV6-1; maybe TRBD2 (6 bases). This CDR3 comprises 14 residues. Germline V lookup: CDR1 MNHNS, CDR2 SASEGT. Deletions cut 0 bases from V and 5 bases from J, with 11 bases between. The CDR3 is CASSEALAGNEQYF. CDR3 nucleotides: TGTGCCAGCAGTGAAGCGCTGGCGGGGAACGAGCAGTACTTC.

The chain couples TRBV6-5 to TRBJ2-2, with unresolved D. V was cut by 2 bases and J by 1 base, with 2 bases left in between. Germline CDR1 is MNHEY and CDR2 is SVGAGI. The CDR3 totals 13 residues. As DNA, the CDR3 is TGTGCCAGCAGTTACCAGAACACCGGGGAGCTGTTTTTT. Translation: CASSYQNTGELFF.

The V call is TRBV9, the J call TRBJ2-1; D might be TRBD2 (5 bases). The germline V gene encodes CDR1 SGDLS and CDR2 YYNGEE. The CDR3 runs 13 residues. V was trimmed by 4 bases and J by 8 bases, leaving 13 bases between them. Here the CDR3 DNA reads TGTGCCAGCAGCACCGGGGATTTCGATGAGCAGTTCTTC. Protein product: CASSTGDFDEQFF.

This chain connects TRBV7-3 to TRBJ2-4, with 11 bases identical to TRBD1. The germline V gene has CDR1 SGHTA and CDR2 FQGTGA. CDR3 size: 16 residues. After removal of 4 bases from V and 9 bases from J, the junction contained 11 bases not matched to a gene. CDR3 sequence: CASSSTGTGGVGIQYF. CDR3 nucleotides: TGTGCCAGCAGCTCAACCGGGACAGGGGGTGTTGGCATTCAGTACTTC.

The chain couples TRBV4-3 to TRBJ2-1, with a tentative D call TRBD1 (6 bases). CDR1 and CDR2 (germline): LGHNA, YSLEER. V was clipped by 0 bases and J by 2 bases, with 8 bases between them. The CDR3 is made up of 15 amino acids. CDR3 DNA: TGCGCCAGCAGCCAAGATCAGGGGACCTACAATGAGCAGTTCTTC. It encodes CASSQDQGTYNEQFF.

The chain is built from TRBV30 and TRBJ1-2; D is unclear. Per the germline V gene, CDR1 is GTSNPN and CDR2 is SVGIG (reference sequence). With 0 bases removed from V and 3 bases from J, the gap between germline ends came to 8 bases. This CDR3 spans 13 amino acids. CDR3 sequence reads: CAWSVVSDYGYTF. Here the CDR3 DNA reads TGTGCCTGGAGTGTAGTGTCGGACTATGGCTACACCTTC.

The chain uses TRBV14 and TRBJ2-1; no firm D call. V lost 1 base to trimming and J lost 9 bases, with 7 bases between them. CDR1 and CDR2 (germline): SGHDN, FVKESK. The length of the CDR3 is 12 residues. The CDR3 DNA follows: TGTGCCAGCAGCCAAGGGTATAGTGAGCAGTTCTTC. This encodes CASSQGYSEQFF.

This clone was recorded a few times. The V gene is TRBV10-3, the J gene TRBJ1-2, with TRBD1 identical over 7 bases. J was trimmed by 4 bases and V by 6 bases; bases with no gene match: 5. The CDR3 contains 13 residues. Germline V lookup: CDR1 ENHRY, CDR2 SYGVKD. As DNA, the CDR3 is TGTGCCATCAGCACGGGACAGCCCTATGGCTACACCTTC. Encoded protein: CAISTGQPYGYTF.

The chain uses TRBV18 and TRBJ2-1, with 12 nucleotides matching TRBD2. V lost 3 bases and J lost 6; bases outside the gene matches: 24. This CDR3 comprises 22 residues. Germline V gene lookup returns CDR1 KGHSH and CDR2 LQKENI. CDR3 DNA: TGTGCCAGCTCACCCGTCCCCATCAGCGGACTAGCGGGGCTTAAGGCTTTCAATGAGCAGTTCTTC. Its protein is CASSPVPISGLAGLKAFNEQFF.

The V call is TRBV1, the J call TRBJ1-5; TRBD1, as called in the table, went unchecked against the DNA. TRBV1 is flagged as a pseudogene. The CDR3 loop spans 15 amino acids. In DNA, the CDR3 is TGCACCAGCAGCGTTCAGGGGGGCCCCAATCAGCCCCAGCATTTT. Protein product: CTSSVQGGPNQPQHF.

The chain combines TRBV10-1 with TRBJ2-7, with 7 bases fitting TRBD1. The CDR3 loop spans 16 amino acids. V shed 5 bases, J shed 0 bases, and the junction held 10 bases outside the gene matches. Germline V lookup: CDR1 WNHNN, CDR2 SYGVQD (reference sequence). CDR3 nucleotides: TGCGCCAGCAGTCGCGTGCCGGGACAGAGCTCCTACGAGCAGTACTTC. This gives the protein CASSRVPGQSSYEQYF.